This T cell receptor beta chain emerged from a study of T cells in Graves' hyperthyroidism and ophthalmopathy. At least ten counts were recorded for this clonotype. Its antigen remains unknown. Study observations and caveats: Blood shared most expanded thyroid clonotypes above 0.001.

The PBMCs studied were ones that came from roughly 9.4 ml fresh peripheral blood. Using RNA transcripts as the source, TCR beta CDR3 regions were amplified. The HTBI primer set drove a first-round RT-PCR of the TCR CDR3. TCRdb used MiXCR to reprocess the multiplex PCR reads, holding one entry per CDR3 protein. The repertoire holds about 640,000 distinct CDR3 sequences, more than 14% seen once, with 12% in the top ten. The CDR3 contains 15 residues. CDR1 and CDR2 (germline): SGHTA, FQGNSA. V was cut by 3 bases and J by 3 bases, with 15 bases left in between. This clonotype was sampled from a woman between 50 and 59 years old with Graves' ophthalmopathy. Source material: blood. V is TRBV7-2 and J is TRBJ2-7, with TRBD1 as a possible D gene (5 bases). Written as DNA, the CDR3 is TGTGCCAGCAGCTTTAATCAGGGATGGTTCTACGAGCAGTACTTC. It yields the protein CASSFNQGWFYEQYF. The variable domain in full, completed from reference TRBV7-2 and TRBJ2-7, reads GAGVSQSPSNKVTEKGKDVELRCDPISGHTALYWYRQSLGQGLEFLIYFQGNSAPDKSGLPSDRFSAERTGGSVSTLTIQRTQQEDSAVYLCASSFNQGWFYEQYFGPGTRLTVT.